The clone carrying this TCR beta chain has more than one count but fewer than ten. Antigen: not known. Primed by a sample-barcoded 5' primer and a J-beta primer mix, a second PCR proceeded for about 6 to 11 cycles. A 12-random-nucleotide template-switch adaptor tagged each cDNA molecule. MiXCR, run by TCRdb on the 5' RACE reads, gives a single entry per CDR3 protein. The sample carries approximately 810,000 distinct CDR3 sequences, about 34% recorded once. The CDR3 loop spans 14 amino acids. CDR1 is DFQATT and CDR2 is SNEGSKA in the germline V gene (reference sequence). With 0 bases clipped from V and 7 bases from J, the junction kept 2 bases outside the gene matches. This sample is drawn from a study of blood T cells in healthy people across ages. Looking at the study overall: Template switching caught about one barcoded beta molecule for each two T cells.

Study outcomes and limitations: Compared with aged donors, long-lived donors showed fewer expanded clones, suggesting selection.

This clonotype was sampled from a man aged 18 to 30 in good health. The V and J genes are TRBV20-1 and TRBJ1-5; 11 nucleotides line up with TRBD1. Sequenced: blood. The CDR3 is CSAREGQGGQPQHF. CDR3 sequence (DNA): TGCAGTGCTAGAGAGGGACAGGGGGGACAGCCCCAGCATTTT.